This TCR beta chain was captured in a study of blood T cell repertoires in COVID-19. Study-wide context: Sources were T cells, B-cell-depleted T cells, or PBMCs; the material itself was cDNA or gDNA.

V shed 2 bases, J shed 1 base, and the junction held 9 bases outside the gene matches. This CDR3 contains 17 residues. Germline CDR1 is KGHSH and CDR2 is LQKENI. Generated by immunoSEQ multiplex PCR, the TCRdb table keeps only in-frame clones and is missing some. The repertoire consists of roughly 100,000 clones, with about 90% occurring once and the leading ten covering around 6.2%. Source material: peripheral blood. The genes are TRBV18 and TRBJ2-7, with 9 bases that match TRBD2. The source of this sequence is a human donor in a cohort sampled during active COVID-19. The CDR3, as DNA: TGTGCCAGCTCACCAAATCTCGGGACTAGCAGTTCCTACGAGCAGTACTTC. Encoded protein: CASSPNLGTSSSYEQYF. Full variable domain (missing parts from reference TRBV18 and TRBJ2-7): NAGVMQNPRHLVRRRGQEARLRCSPMKGHSHVYWYRQLPEEGLKFMVYLQKENIIDESGMPKERFSAEFPKEGPSILRIQQVVRGDSAAYFCASSPNLGTSSSYEQYFGPGTRLTVT.